The clone carrying this TCR beta chain was seen ten or more times. The sample originates from a study of patients and donors after allogeneic stem cell transplantation. Germline-derived CDR1 and CDR2 are SQVTM and ANQGSEA. V lost 6 bases and J lost 4; bases outside the gene matches: 5. CDR3 length: 13 amino acids. TCRdb independently ran MiXCR on the RT-PCR reads; one entry per CDR3 protein. The repertoire holds more than 850,000 distinct CDR3 sequences, with 15% to 20% as singletons. The chain has TRBV29-1 and TRBJ2-5, with 10 bases matching TRBD2. The sequenced sample was blood, either unsorted or a sorted T cell fraction (not recorded which). The origin of this receptor is a human donor who was either an allogeneic HSCT recipient or a stem cell or donor lymphocyte infusion donor (not recorded which). It is not recorded whose cells these are; they may come from a transplant donor. The chain's CDR3 is CSVPTSGVETQYF. The CDR3 nucleotides are TGCAGCGTCCCTACTAGCGGGGTAGAGACCCAGTACTTC.